Below, 20 T cell receptor beta chains from the same sample are listed, as sequenced in a study of blood T cell repertoires in COVID-19. Method: immunoSEQ multiplex PCR; TCRdb's copy keeps in-frame clones and lacks some. The table shows tens of thousands of clones, with 85% to 90% occurring only once. The sequencing sample was made of peripheral blood. The receptors were gathered from a man aged 65 to 79 with active COVID-19.

The chain uses TRBV5-6 and TRBJ2-1; tentatively, D is TRBD1 (5 bases). The CDR3 extends over 13 amino acids. The V and J ends lost 5 bases and 6 bases respectively, with 12 bases between them. Germline-derived CDR1 and CDR2 are SGHDT and YYEEEE. The CDR3 DNA reads as TGTGCCAGCAGGTACGTGGGGCTCAATGAGCAGTTCTTC. It is translated as CASRYVGLNEQFF.

The chain joins TRBV20-1 to TRBJ1-5; 7 bases map to TRBD1. V dropped 3 bases and J dropped 6; count of bases not matched to a gene: 11. The CDR3 loop spans 15 amino acids. CDR1 is DFQATT and CDR2 is SNEGSKA in the germline V gene (reference sequence). CDR3 bases: TGCAGTGCTAGTACCGAGTTAGGGGGCAGTCAGCCCCAGCATTTT. Its protein is CSASTELGGSQPQHF.

The J gene is TRBJ2-7, the V gene TRBV6-5; 8 nucleotides match TRBD2. Germline CDR1 MNHEY, CDR2 SVGAGI. V shed 6 bases and J 2 bases; nucleotides not matched to a gene: 6. This CDR3 is 14 amino acids long. The CDR3 reads CASSGGGGAYEQYF. The CDR3 DNA reads as TGTGCCAGCAGCGGGGGGGGAGGCGCCTACGAGCAGTACTTC.

V and J are TRBV3-1 (or the pseudogene TRBV3-2) and TRBJ1-2; TRBD1 is a possible D gene (6 bases). Trimming removed 0 bases at V and 4 bases at J, with 9 bases between. Germline assignment: CDR1 LGHDT and CDR2 YNNKEL (reference sequence). This CDR3 contains 14 residues. CDR3 loop: CASSQDDRSYGYTF. The CDR3 bases are TGTGCCAGCAGCCAAGACGACAGGAGCTATGGCTACACCTTC.

This clone has a single count. The chain carries TRBV21-1 and TRBJ1-1. TRBV21-1 is described as a pseudogene. The CDR3 is 14 residues long. For the CDR3, the DNA is TGTGCCAGCAGCAAATCGGGGGGGAACACTGAAGCTTTCTTT. Translation: CASSKSGGNTEAFF.

This sequence joins TRBV6-6 and TRBJ1-2, with D possibly matching TRBD1 (5 bases). The CDR3 runs to 13 residues. Per germline, CDR1 MNHNY and CDR2 SVGAGI (reference sequence). V was pared by 8 bases and J by 1 base, with 11 bases between. The CDR3: CASGAAVNYGYTF. The CDR3 DNA is TGTGCCAGCGGGGCCGCCGTTAACTATGGCTACACCTTC.

The chain is built from TRBV10-3 and TRBJ2-1, with D perhaps matching TRBD2 (6 bases). The V end lost 4 bases, the J end lost 7 bases, and 14 bases lay between the germline ends. Germline-derived CDR1 and CDR2 are ENHRY and SYGVKD. The CDR3 totals 14 residues. The CDR3 bases are TGTGCCATCAGTGGGGACTCCCGGGGGAATGAGCAGTTCTTC. Translated: CAISGDSRGNEQFF.

This clone was counted only a few times. The J gene is TRBJ2-1, the V gene TRBV6-1, with 8 positions matching TRBD2. Germline trimming cut 2 bases from V and 2 bases from J; bases unmatched to any gene: 2. There are 15 residues in the CDR3. Germline V gene lookup returns CDR1 MNHNS and CDR2 SASEGT. The CDR3 DNA is TGTGCCAGCAGTGAACAAGCGGGGGCCTACAATGAGCAGTTCTTC. It is translated as CASSEQAGAYNEQFF.

The CDR3 DNA follows: TGTGCCAGCAGTCCAGGACAGGCCACAGATACGCAGTATTTT. Translating gives CASSPGQATDTQYF. The J gene is TRBJ2-3, the V gene TRBV6-2 or TRBV6-3; 7 bases line up with TRBD1. The V gene's germline CDR1 is MNHEY and CDR2 SVGEGT. Germline trimming cut 5 bases from V and 2 bases from J; bases unmatched to any gene: 4. The CDR3 contains 14 residues.

The V gene is TRBV4-3, the J gene TRBJ2-1; 7 bases align to TRBD2. The CDR3 spans 15 residues. The junction had 7 bases not matched to a gene; V was cut back by 8 bases and J by 0 bases. Germline loops: CDR1 LGHNA, CDR2 YSLEER. CDR3 loop: CASGNGGSSYNEQFF. The CDR3 nucleotides read TGCGCCAGCGGGAACGGGGGGAGCTCCTACAATGAGCAGTTCTTC.

V gene TRBV6-1 combines with J gene TRBJ2-3; the match to TRBD2 covers 10 bases. This CDR3 has 16 amino acids. The germline V gene encodes CDR1 MNHNS and CDR2 SASEGT. V lost 3 bases, J lost 5 bases, and 8 bases stayed unmatched. This chain's CDR3 is CASSEGASGGKDTQYF. DNA of the CDR3: TGTGCCAGCAGTGAGGGGGCTAGCGGGGGAAAAGATACGCAGTATTTT.

The chain employs TRBV5-1 and TRBJ1-1, with D hard to call. Germline V CDR1 and CDR2: SGHRS, YFSETQ. Trimming left V 0 bases short and J 2 bases short, with 8 bases between. The CDR3 extends over 14 amino acids. This chain's CDR3 is CASSLVGVNTEAFF. CDR3 DNA: TGCGCCAGCAGCTTGGTCGGGGTTAACACTGAAGCTTTCTTT.

The rearrangement joins TRBV6-5 to TRBJ2-5; tentative D call: TRBD2 (5 bases). V shed 5 bases and J shed 5 bases, with 18 bases lying between them. Germline CDR1 and CDR2: MNHEY and SVGAGI. The CDR3 covers 15 residues. This CDR3 is CASSPGSTIGETQYF. CDR3 in DNA: TGTGCCAGCAGTCCGGGGTCTACAATAGGGGAGACCCAGTACTTC.

The rearrangement links TRBV7-2 to TRBJ1-2, with TRBD1 as a possible D gene (5 bases). This CDR3 has 11 amino acids. V gave up 11 bases and J gave up 2 bases, with 9 bases separating them. Germline V lookup: CDR1 SGHTA, CDR2 FQGNSA. CDR3: CAGGENYGYTF. In DNA form, the CDR3 reads TGTGCCGGGGGGGAGAACTATGGCTACACCTTC.

This clone was found once. The J gene is TRBJ2-1, the V gene TRBV9; 10 bases align to TRBD2. The CDR3 is made up of 17 amino acids. Trimming removed 4 bases from V and 5 bases from J; junction bases left unmatched: 12. Germline CDR1 and CDR2: SGDLS and YYNGEE. In DNA form, the CDR3 reads TGTGCCAGCAGCCTCCGGGAACTAGCGGGGCGGCACAATGAGCAGTTCTTC. Encoded protein: CASSLRELAGRHNEQFF.

This chain uses TRBV27 with TRBJ1-1, with 9 bases matching TRBD1. The junction had 7 bases not matched to a gene; V was cut back by 7 bases and J by 4 bases. Germline assignment: CDR1 MNHEY and CDR2 SMNVEV (reference sequence). This CDR3 comprises 14 residues. CDR3 nucleotides: TGTGCCAGCAAAATACAGGGGGCGAGCACTGAAGCTTTCTTT. It codes for CASKIQGASTEAFF.

V and J are TRBV12-5 and TRBJ2-1; D perhaps matches TRBD1 (6 bases). Per germline, CDR1 LGHNT and CDR2 FRNRAP. The CDR3 contains 12 residues. V was clipped by 7 bases and J by 7 bases, with 11 bases between them. The CDR3, as DNA: TGTGCTAGTGCCGGCACAGGGAATGAGCAGTTCTTC. It is translated as CASAGTGNEQFF.

The chain links TRBV15 to TRBJ1-1, with 9 nucleotides matching TRBD1. Looked up from germline, CDR1 is LNHNV and CDR2 is YYDKDF (reference sequence). This CDR3 is built from 15 residues. V lost 5 bases and J lost 2; bases outside the gene matches: 6. The CDR3 nucleotides are TGTGCCACCAGCCTCGGGGACAGGGTAAACACTGAAGCTTTCTTT. Its protein product is CATSLGDRVNTEAFF.

The chain links TRBV9 to TRBJ1-6; TRBD1 matches 8 bases. This CDR3 region has 14 residues. Unmatched junction bases numbered 5, after V lost 3 bases and J lost 9 bases. Germline V gives CDR1 SGDLS, CDR2 YYNGEE. CDR3 amino acids: CASSAGGDGSPLHF. The CDR3 DNA is TGTGCCAGCAGCGCAGGGGGCGATGGTTCACCCCTCCACTTT.

The chain employs TRBV7-2 and TRBJ1-1; D is perhaps TRBD1 (5 bases). Trimming removed 1 base at V and 4 bases at J, with 13 bases between. CDR1 is SGHTA and CDR2 is FQGNSA in the germline V gene. CDR3 length equals 15 residues. CDR3 sequence reads: CASSLVQGRGTEAFF. The CDR3 DNA follows: TGTGCCAGCAGCTTAGTCCAGGGCCGAGGCACTGAAGCTTTCTTT.